Listed here is a single T cell receptor beta chain. Its antigen is still unknown. A CD45RO/CCR7/CD25/CD127/CD95/CD27 panel sorted naive, central memory, regulatory and stem cell-like memory CD4+ cells. V shed 8 bases and J shed 3 bases, with 17 bases lying between them. Looked up from germline, CDR1 is MNHEY and CDR2 is SMNVEV (reference sequence). There are 15 residues in the CDR3. These data are taken from a study of beta chain features in type 1 diabetes. Whole-study findings and limits: Patients showed naive, central memory and Treg TCRB repertoires that appeared more similar than those of healthy donors. Moderate but significant shortening of TCRB CDR3s was recorded in all four CD4+ subsets from Type 1 diabetes patients. High-TCR-expressing cells could be over-represented by cDNA sequencing.

Of the isolated RNA, all was reverse transcribed, and so the sequenced material was expressed TCRB transcripts. Libraries were prepared by immunoSEQ multiplex PCR; TCRdb keeps only in-frame clonotypes and omits some of them. The data contain 12,000 to 15,000 clones, approximately 60% of them seen just once; the ten biggest clones take up 0.57%. The receptor was derived from a young woman with type 1 diabetes. This chain links TRBV27 with TRBJ2-1; maybe TRBD1 (6 bases). Source material: stem cell memory CD4+ T cells from blood. CDR3 in amino acids: CASLEQGRDYNEQFF. For the CDR3, the DNA is TGTGCCAGCCTCGAACAGGGAAGGGACTACAATGAGCAGTTCTTC.